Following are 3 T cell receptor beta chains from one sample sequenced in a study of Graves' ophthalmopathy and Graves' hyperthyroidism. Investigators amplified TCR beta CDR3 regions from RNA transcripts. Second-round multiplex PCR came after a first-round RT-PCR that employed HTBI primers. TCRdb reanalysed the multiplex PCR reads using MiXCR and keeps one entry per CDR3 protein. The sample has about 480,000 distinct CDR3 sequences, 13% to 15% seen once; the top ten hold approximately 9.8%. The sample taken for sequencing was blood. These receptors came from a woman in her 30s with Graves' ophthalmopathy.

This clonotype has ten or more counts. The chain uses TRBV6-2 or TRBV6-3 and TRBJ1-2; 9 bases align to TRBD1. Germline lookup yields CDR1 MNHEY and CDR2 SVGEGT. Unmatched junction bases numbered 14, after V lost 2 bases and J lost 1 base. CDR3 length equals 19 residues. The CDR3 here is CASSYSKPGQGTRNYGYTF. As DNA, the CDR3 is TGTGCCAGCAGTTACAGTAAACCGGGACAGGGTACGCGTAACTATGGCTACACCTTC.

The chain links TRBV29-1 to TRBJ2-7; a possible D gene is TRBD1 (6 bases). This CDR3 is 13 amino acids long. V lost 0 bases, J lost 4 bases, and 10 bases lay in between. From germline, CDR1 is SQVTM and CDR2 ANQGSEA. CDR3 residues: CSVEDRGLYEQYF. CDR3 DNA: TGCAGCGTTGAAGACAGGGGCCTATACGAGCAGTACTTC.

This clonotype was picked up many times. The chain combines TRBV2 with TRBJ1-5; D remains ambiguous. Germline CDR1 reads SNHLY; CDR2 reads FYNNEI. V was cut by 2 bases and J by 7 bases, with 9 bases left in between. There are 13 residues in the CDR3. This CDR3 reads CASSELLGQPQHF. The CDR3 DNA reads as TGTGCCAGCAGTGAACTACTGGGACAGCCCCAGCATTTT.